The subject of this entry is one TCR beta chain. The antigen is not known. Libraries were UMI-labeled 5' RACE TRB cDNA. Following a re-call of the 5' RACE reads, TCRdb has one entry per CDR3 protein and lacks DNA. The specimen's table records 150,000 to 180,000 distinct CDR3 sequences. Germline CDR1 and CDR2: SEHNR and FQNEAQ (reference sequence). The CDR3 is 20 amino acids. This specimen comes from a study of CXCR3-negative and CXCR3-positive naive CD8 T cells. Overall study results and limits: Hydrophobicity was higher for TRB CDR3s found in CXCR3-positive naive cells than in CXCR3-negative naive cells.

Sequencing used naive CXCR3+ CD8+ T cells from blood. This sample's subset: CD45RO-CCR7+CD27+CD95- naive CD8+ T cells expressing CXCR3 (TNR3+). The chain is built from TRBV7-9 and TRBJ2-1; the D call of TRBD2 rests on TCRdb alone, since no DNA is present to check it. This clonotype originated in a human donor in good health. Some clones in this sample may be carry-over from other donors' samples. CDR3: CASSLSYRSSGKPTYNEQFF.